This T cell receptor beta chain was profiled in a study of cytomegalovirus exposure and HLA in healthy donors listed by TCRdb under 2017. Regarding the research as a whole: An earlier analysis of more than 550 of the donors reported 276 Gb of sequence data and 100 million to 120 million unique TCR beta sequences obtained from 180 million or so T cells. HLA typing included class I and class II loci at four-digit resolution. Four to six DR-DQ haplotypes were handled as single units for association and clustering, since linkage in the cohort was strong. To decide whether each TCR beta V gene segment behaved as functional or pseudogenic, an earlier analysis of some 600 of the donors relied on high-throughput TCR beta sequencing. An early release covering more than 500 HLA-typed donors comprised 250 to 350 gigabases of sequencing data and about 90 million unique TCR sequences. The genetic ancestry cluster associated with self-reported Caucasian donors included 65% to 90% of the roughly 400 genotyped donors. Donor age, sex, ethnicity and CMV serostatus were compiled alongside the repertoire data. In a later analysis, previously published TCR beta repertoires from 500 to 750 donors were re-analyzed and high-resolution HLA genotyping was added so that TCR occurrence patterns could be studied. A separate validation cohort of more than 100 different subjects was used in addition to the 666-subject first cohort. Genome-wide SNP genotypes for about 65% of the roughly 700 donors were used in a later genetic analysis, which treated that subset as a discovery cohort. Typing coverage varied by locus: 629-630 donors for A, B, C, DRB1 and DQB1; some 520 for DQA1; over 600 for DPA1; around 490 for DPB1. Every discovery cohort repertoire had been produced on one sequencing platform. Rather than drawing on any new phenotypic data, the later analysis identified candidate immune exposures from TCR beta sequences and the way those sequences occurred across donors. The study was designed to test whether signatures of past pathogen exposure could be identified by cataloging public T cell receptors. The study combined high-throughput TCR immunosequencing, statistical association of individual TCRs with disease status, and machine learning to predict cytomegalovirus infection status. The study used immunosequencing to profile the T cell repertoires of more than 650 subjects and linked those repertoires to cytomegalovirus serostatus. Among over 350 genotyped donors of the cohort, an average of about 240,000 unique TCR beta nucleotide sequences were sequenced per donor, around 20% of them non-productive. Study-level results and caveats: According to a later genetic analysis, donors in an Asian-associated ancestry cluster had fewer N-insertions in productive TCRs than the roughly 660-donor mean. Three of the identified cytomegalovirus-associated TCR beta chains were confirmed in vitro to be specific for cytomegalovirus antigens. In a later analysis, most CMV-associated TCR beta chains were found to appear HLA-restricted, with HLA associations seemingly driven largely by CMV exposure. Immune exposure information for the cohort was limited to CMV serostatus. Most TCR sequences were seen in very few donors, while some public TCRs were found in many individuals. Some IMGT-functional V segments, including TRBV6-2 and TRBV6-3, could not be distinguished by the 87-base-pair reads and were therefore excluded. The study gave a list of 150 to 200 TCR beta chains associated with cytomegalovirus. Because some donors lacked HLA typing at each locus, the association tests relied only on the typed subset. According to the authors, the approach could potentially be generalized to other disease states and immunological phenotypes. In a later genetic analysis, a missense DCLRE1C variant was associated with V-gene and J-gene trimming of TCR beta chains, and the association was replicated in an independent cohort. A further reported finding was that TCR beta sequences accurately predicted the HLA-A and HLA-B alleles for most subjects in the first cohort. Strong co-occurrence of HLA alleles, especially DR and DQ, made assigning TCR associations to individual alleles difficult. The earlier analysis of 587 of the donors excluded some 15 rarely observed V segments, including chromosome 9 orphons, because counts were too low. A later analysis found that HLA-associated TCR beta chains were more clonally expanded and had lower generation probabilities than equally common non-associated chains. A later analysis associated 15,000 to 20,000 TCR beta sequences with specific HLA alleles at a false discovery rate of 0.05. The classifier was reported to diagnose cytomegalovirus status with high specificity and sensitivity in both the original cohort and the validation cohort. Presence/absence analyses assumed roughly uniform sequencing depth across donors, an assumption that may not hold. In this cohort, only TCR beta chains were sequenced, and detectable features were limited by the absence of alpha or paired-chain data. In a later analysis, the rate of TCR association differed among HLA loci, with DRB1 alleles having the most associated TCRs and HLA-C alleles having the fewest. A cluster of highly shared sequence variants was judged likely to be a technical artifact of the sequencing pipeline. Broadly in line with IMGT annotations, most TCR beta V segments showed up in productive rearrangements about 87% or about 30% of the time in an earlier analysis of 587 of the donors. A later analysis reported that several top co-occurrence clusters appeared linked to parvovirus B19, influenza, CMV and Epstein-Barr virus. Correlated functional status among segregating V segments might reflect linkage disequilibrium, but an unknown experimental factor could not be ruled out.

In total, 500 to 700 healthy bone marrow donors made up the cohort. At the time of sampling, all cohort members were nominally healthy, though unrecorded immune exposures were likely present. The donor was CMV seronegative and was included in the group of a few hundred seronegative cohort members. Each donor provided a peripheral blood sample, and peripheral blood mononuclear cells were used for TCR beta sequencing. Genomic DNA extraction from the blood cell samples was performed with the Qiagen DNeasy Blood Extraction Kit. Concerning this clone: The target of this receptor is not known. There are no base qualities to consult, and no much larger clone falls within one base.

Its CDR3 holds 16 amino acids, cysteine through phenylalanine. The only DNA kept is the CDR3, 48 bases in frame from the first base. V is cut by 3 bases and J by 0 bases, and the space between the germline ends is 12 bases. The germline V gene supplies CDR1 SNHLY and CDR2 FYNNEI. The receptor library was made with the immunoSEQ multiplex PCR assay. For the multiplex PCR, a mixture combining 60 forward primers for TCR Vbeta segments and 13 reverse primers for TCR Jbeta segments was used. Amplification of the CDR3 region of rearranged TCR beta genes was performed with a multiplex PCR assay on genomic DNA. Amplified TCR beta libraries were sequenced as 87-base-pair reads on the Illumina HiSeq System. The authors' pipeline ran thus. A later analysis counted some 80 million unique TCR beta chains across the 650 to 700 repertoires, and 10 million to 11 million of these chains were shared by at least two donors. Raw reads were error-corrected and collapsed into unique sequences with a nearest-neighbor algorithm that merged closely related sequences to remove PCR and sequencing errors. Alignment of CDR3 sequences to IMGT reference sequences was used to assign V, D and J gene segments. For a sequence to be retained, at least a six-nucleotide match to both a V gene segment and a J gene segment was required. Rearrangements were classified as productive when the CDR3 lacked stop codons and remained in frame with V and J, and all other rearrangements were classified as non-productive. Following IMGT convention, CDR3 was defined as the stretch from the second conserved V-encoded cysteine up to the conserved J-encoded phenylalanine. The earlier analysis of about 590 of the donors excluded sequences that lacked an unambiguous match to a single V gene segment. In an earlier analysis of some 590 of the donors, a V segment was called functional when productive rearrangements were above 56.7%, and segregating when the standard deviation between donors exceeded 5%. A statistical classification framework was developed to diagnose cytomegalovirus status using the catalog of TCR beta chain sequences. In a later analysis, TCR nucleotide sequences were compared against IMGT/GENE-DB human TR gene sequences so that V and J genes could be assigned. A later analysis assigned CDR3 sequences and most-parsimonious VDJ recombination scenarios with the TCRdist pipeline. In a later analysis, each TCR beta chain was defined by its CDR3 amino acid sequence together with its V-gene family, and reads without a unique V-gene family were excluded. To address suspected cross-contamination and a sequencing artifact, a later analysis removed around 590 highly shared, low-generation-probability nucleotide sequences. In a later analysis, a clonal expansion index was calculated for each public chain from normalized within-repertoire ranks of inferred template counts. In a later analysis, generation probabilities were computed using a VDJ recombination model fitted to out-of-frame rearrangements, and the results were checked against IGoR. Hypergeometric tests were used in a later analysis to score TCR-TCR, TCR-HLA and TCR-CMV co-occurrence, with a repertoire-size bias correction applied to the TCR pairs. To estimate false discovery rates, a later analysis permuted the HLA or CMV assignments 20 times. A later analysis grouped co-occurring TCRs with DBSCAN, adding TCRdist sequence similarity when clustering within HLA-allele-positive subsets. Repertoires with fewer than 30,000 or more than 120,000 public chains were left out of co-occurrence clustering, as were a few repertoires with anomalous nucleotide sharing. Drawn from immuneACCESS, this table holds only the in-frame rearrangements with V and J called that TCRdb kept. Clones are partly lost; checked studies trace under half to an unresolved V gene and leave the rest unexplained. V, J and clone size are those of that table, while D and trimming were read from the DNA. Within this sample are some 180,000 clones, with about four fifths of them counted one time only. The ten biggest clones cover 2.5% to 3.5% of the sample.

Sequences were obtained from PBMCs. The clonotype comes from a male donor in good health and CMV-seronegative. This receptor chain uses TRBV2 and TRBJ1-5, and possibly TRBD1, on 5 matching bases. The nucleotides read TGTGCCAGCAGTGATCAGGGAACCTATAGCAATCAGCCCCAGCATTTT. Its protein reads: CASSDQGTYSNQPQHF. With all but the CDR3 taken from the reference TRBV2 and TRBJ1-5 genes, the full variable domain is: EPEVTQTPSHQVTQMGQEVILRCVPISNHLYFYWYRQILGQKVEFLVSFYNNEISEKSEIFDDQFSVERPDGSNFTLKIRSTKLEDSAMYFCASSDQGTYSNQPQHFGDGTRLSIL.